This TCR beta chain was profiled in a study of blood T cell repertoires in COVID-19. Study information: Some COVID-19 samples were acute and others convalescent; all came from the United States, Italy and Spain.

Seattle cases were enrolled at active infection and followed longitudinally. Profiling relied on immunoSEQ multiplex PCR, and the TCRdb table lists in-frame clones only, not all of them. The profile covers some 69,000 clones, with about 90% appearing a single time and less than 0.55% taken by the ten largest. The TCR was taken from a man aged 45-65 years with COVID-19, enrolled during active disease. Sequenced: peripheral blood.

Here the CDR3 DNA reads TGTGCCAGCAGTTTATCCTGGTCACTAAGCACTGAAGCTTTCTTT. Residues: CASSLSWSLSTEAFF. The chain uses TRBV27 and TRBJ1-1; the D is unclear. V gave up 0 bases and J gave up 4 bases, with 12 bases separating them. Germline CDR1 is MNHEY and CDR2 is SMNVEV (reference sequence). The CDR3 totals 15 residues.